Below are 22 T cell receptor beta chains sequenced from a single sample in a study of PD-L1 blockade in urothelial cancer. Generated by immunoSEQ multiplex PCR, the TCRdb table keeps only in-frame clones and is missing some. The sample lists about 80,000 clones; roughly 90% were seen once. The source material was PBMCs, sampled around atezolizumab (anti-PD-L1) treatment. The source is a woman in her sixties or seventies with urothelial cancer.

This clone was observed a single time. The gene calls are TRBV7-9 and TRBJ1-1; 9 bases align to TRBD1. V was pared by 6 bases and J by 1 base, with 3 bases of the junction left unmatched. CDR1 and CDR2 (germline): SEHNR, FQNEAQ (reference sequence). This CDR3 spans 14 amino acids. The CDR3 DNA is TGTGCCAGCAGACGACAGGGGGAGAACACTGAAGCTTTCTTT. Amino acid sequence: CASRRQGENTEAFF. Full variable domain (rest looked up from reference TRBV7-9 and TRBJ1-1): DTGVSQNPRHKITKRGQNVTFRCDPISEHNRLYWYRQTLGQGPEFLTYFQNEAQLEKSRLLSDRFSAERPKGSFSTLEIQRTEQGDSAMYLCASRRQGENTEAFFGQGTRLTVV.

Here the CDR3 reads CASSVVLAGDTDTQYF. In nucleotides, the CDR3 is TGTGCCAGCAGTGTTGTTCTAGCGGGGGACACAGATACGCAGTATTTT. This chain joins TRBV2 and TRBJ2-3; 10 bases agree with TRBD2. Unmatched junction bases numbered 6, after V lost 4 bases and J lost 2 bases. The CDR3 is 16 amino acids. Germline V gene lookup returns CDR1 SNHLY and CDR2 FYNNEI.

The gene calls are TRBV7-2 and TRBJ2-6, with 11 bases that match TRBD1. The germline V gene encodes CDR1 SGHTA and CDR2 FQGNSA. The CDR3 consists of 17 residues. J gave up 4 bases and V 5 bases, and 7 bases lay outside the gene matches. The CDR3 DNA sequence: TGTGCCAGCAGCGAAAGGACAGGGGGCGTGGGGGCCAACGTCCTGACTTTC. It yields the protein CASSERTGGVGANVLTF.

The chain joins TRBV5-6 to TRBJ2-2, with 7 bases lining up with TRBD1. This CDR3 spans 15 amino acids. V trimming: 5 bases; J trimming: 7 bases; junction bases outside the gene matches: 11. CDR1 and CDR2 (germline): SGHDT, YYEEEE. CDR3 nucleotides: TGTGCCAGCAGACCAAGACAGGGATTAGGCGGGGAGCTGTTTTTT. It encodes CASRPRQGLGGELFF.

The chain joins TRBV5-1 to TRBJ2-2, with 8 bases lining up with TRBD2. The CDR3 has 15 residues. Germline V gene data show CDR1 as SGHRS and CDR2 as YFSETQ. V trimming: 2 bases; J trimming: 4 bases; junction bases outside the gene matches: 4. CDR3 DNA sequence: TGCGCCAGCAGCTTAGCGGGAGCGGTCACCGGGGAGCTGTTTTTT. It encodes CASSLAGAVTGELFF.

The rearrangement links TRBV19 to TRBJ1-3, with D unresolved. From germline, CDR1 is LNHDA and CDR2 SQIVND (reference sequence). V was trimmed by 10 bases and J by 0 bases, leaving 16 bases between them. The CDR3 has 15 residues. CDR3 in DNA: TGTGCCACCTCACGGGAGCGCTACTCTGGAAACACCATATATTTT. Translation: CATSRERYSGNTIYF.

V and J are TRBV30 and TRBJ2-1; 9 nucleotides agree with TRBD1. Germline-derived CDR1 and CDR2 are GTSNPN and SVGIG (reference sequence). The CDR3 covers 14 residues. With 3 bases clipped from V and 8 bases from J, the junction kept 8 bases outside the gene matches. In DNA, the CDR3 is TGTGCCTGGAGGGACAGGGGTTCGTTGGATGAGCAGTTCTTC. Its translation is CAWRDRGSLDEQFF.

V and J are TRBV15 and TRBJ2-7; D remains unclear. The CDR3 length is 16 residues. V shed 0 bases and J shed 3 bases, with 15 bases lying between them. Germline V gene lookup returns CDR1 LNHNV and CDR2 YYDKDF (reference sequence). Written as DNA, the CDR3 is TGTGCCACCAGCAGAGAGGTTGGAGCTTTTAACTACGAGCAGTACTTC. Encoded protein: CATSREVGAFNYEQYF.

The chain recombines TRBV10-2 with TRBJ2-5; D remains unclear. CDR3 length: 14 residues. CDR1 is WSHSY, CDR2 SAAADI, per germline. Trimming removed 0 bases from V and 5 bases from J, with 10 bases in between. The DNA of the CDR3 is TGCGCCAGCAGTGAGTCCGGCGGTTTGGAGACCCAGTACTTC. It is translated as CASSESGGLETQYF.

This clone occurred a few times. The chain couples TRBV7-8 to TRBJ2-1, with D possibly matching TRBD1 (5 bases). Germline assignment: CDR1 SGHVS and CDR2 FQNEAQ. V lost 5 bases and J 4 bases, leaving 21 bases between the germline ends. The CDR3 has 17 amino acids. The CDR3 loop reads CASSLIGWGSKYNEQFF. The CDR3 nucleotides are TGTGCCAGCAGCCTAATTGGGTGGGGCTCCAAGTACAATGAGCAGTTCTTC.

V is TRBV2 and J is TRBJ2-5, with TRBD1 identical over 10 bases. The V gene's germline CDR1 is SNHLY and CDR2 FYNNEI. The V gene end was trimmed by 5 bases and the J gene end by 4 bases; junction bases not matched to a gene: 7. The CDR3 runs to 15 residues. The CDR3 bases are TGTGCCAGCAGTCTCGGGACAGGGGTTGGAGAGACCCAGTACTTC. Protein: CASSLGTGVGETQYF.

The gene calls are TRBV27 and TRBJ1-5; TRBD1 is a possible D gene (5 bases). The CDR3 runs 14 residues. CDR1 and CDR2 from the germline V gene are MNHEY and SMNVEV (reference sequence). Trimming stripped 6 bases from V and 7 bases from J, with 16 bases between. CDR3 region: CASSDQGPSQPQHF. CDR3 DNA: TGTGCCAGCAGCGATCAGGGCCCCAGCCAGCCCCAGCATTTT.

This CDR3 reads CASRGQGQGGTGELFF. The CDR3 region has the DNA TGCGCCAGCAGGGGGCAGGGACAGGGTGGCACCGGGGAGCTGTTTTTT. The chain uses TRBV4-1 and TRBJ2-2, with TRBD1 matching over 9 bases. This CDR3 has 16 amino acids. Germline trimming cut 6 bases from V and 4 bases from J; bases unmatched to any gene: 9. Germline lookup yields CDR1 MGHRA and CDR2 YSYEKL.

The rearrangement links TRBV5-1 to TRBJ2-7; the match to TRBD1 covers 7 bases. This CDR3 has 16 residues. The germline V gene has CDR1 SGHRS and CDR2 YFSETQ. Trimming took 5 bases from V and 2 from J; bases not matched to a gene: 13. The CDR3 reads CASRVNPSGGAYEQYF. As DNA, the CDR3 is TGCGCCAGCAGAGTCAATCCATCAGGGGGTGCCTACGAGCAGTACTTC.

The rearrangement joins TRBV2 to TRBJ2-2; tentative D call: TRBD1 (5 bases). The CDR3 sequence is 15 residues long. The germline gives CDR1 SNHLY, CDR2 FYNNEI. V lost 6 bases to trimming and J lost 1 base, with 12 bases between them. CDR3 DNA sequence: TGTGCCAGCAGATACACGACAGAGAACACCGGGGAGCTGTTTTTT. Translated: CASRYTTENTGELFF.

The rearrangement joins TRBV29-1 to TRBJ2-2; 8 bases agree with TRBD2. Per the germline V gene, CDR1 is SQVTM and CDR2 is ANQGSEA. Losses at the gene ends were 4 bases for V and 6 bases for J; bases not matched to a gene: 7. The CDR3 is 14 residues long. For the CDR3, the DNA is TGCAGCGTTGTTCCCAGCGGGAGCCCCGGGGAGCTGTTTTTT. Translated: CSVVPSGSPGELFF.

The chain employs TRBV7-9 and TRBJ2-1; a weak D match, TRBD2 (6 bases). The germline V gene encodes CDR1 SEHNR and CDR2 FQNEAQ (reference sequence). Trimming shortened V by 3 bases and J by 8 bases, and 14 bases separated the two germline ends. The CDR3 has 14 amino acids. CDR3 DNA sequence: TGTGCCAGCAGCTTGGACTACGCGCTGGATGAGCAGTTCTTC. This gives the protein CASSLDYALDEQFF.

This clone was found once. CDR3 sequence reads: CASSLRGDTEAFF. CDR3 sequence (DNA): TGCGCCAGCAGCTTGCGCGGAGACACTGAAGCTTTCTTT. The rearrangement links TRBV5-1 to TRBJ1-1; D not certain. The length of the CDR3 is 13 residues. Germline-derived CDR1 and CDR2 are SGHRS and YFSETQ. Trimming left V 1 base short and J 3 bases short, with 7 bases between.

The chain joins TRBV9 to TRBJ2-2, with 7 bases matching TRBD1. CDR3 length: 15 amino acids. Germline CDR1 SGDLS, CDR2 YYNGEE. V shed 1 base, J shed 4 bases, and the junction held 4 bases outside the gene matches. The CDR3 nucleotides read TGTGCCAGCAGCGTACGTGACAGGGTCACCGGGGAGCTGTTTTTT. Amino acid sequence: CASSVRDRVTGELFF.

CDR3: CASSLQAGSTDTQYF. CDR3 bases: TGTGCCAGCAGCCTTCAAGCGGGTAGCACAGATACGCAGTATTTT. The chain has TRBV7-9 and TRBJ2-3, with D possibly being TRBD2 (6 bases). With 5 bases removed from V and 0 bases from J, the gap between germline ends came to 12 bases. CDR3 length: 15 residues. Germline CDR1 and CDR2: SEHNR and FQNEAQ (reference sequence).

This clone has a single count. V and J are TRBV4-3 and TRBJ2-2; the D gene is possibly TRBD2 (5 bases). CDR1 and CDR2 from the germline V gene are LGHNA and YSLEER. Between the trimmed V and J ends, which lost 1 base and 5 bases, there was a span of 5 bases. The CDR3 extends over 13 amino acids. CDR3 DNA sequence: TGCGCCAGCAGCCAAGGAGGGACCGGGGAGCTGTTTTTT. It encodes CASSQGGTGELFF.

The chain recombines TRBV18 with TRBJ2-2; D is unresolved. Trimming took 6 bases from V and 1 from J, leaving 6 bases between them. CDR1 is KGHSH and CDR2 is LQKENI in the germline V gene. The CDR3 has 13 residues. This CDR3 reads CASSQVNTGELFF. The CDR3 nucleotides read TGTGCCAGCTCCCAGGTGAACACCGGGGAGCTGTTTTTT.